The clone carrying this TCR beta chain was seen just once. Some clones are missing from TCRdb's copy, which holds only in-frame ones; the method was immunoSEQ multiplex PCR. Of 100,000 to 150,000 clones in the sample, 80% to 95% were seen once. Trimming removed 6 bases from V and 4 bases from J, with 12 bases in between. The CDR3 has 13 amino acids. Germline V gives CDR1 MNHEY, CDR2 SMNVEV (reference sequence). The data belong to a study of control samples from healthy donors and cancer patients. The sequenced material came from blood. The TCR was taken from a woman in her fifties or sixties in good health. This chain joins TRBV27 and TRBJ1-1, with D perhaps matching TRBD1 (6 bases). The chain's CDR3 is CASSFGQTTEAFF. In nucleotides, the CDR3 is TGTGCCAGCAGCTTCGGACAGACCACTGAAGCTTTCTTT.